The clone carrying this TCR beta chain has only one observation. RNA totalling roughly 0.45 to 1 ug underwent reverse transcription with random hexamers. MiXCR, run by TCRdb on the immunoSEQ multiplex PCR reads, gives a single entry per CDR3 protein. In the table there are about 200,000 distinct CDR3 sequences, 95% of which are singletons. The data derive from a study of CD8 T cells in Susac syndrome. This clonotype was obtained from a human donor with multiple sclerosis. Sequencing was done on a sample of CD4+ T cells from PBMCs.

CDR3 sequence (DNA): TGCAGTGGGGGAGTAAGCACTGAAGCTTTCTTT. Encoded protein: CSGGVSTEAFF. The chain links TRBV20-1 to TRBJ1-1; D is unclear. The ends were cut back, 7 bases at V and 4 bases at J, with 10 bases in the middle. CDR1 DFQATT and CDR2 SNEGSKA come from the germline V gene (reference sequence). CDR3 length equals 11 residues.